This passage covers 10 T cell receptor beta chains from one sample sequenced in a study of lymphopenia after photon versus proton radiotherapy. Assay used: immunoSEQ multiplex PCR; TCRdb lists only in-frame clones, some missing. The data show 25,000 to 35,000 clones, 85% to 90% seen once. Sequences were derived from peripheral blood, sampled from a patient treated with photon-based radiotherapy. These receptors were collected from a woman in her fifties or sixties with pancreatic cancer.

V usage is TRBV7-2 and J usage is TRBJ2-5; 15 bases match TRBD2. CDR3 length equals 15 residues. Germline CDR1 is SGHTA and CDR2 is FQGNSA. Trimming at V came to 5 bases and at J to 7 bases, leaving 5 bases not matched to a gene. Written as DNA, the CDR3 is TGTGCCAGCAGCCCAGGGACTAGCGGGAGGTGGACCCAGTACTTC. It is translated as CASSPGTSGRWTQYF.

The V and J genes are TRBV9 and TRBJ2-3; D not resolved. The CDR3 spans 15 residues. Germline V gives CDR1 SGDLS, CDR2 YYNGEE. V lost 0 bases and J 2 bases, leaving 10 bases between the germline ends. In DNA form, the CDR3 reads TGTGCCAGCAGCGTAGGCGGTAGCCACACAGATACGCAGTATTTT. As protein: CASSVGGSHTDTQYF.

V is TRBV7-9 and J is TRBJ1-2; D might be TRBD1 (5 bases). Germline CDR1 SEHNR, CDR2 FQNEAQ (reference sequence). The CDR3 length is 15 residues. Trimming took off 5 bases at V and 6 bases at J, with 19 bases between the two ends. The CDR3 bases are TGTGCCAGCAGCCATAGCTCGGGGGGTGGCGATGGCTACACCTTC. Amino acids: CASSHSSGGGDGYTF.

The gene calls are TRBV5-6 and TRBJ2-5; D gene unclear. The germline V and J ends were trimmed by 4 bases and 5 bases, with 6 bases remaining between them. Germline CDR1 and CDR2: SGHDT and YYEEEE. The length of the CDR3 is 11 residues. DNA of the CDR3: TGTGCCAGCAGCACCGGGGAGACCCAGTACTTC. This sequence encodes CASSTGETQYF.

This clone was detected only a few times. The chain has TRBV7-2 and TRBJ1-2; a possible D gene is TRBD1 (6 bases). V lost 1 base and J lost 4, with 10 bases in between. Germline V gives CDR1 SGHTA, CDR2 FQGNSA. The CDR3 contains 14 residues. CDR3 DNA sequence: TGTGCCAGCAGCTTAGGACAGGTTGGCTATGGCTACACCTTC. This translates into CASSLGQVGYGYTF.

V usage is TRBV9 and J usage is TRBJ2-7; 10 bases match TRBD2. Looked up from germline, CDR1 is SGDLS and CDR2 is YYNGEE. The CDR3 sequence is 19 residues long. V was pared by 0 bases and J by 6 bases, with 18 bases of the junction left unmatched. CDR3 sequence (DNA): TGTGCCAGCAGCGTAGATCCGGGAGCGGGAGGGCCATCATCGATCGAGCAGTACTTC. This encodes CASSVDPGAGGPSSIEQYF.

The DNA of the CDR3 is TGTGCCAGAAGCCCTAGGGACGACGACTATGGCTACACCTTC. This translates into CARSPRDDDYGYTF. This chain joins TRBV5-3 and TRBJ1-2, with TRBD1 as a possible D gene (5 bases). TRBV5-3 qualifies as an ORF whose function is uncertain. CDR3 length: 14 amino acids. Trimming left V 4 bases short and J 3 bases short, with 13 bases between.

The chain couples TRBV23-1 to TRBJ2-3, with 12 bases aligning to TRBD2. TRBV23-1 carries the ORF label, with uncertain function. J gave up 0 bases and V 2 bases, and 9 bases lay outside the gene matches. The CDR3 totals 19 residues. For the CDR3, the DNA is TGCGCCAGCAGTCAACTACTAGCGGGAGGTAGTTCTAGCACAGATACGCAGTATTTT. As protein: CASSQLLAGGSSSTDTQYF.

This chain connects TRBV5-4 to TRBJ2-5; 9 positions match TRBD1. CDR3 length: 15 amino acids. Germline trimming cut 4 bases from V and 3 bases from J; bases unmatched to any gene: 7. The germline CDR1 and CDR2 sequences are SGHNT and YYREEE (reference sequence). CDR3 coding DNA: TGTGCCAGCAGCAGAGCCGGGACAGGGAAAGAGACCCAGTACTTC. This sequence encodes CASSRAGTGKETQYF.

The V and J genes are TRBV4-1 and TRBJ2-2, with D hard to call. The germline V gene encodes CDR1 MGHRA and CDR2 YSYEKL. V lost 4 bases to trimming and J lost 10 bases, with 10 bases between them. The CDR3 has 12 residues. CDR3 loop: CASSPDEVELFF. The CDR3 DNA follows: TGCGCCAGCAGCCCAGACGAGGTGGAGCTGTTTTTT.